Listed below are T cell receptor beta chains from one sample, sequenced in a study of cytomegalovirus exposure and HLA in healthy donors. TCRdb's copy holds only in-frame clones and misses some; the assay was immunoSEQ multiplex PCR. The sample includes about 110,000 clones, about three quarters seen only once; the top ten take roughly 1.3%. The specimen was PBMCs. These receptors all stem from a woman in her thirties in good health and CMV-seronegative. Both conserved end residues are part of each CDR3. Each record gives: V gene, clone size, J gene, D gene, CDR3 DNA, CDR3 protein. D genes are given only for firm matches. Expanded clones get a size class; other rows say once, few or many, or leave the size out.

V: TRBV29-1; size: .; J: TRBJ1-2; D: TRBD1; DNA: TGCAGCGTTTCCGGGACAGGACAAAACTATGGCTACACCTTC; CDR3: CSVSGTGQNYGYTF
V: TRBV29-1; size: .; J: TRBJ1-2; D: .; DNA: TGCAGCGTTGAAGATCAGGGCAGCTACTATGGCTACACCTTC; CDR3: CSVEDQGSYYGYTF
V: TRBV5-4; size: .; J: TRBJ2-5; D: TRBD1; DNA: TGTGCCAGCAGCATGACCGGGACAGGGGCCGGGGAGACCCAGTACTTC; CDR3: CASSMTGTGAGETQYF
V: TRBV28; size: .; J: TRBJ1-1; D: TRBD1; DNA: TGTGCCAGCAGACCAAGCCAGGGGGCGAGGTTGTTAGCTTTCTTT; CDR3: CASRPSQGARLLAFF
V: TRBV25-1; size: .; J: TRBJ2-7; D: .; DNA: TGTGCCAGCAGTGAATCGGGGTTGTCCTACGAGCAGTACTTC; CDR3: CASSESGLSYEQYF
V: TRBV6-1; size: .; J: TRBJ1-6; D: .; DNA: TGTGCCAGCAGTGACTACAGGGCAAGGGACTATAATTCACCCCTCCACTTT; CDR3: CASSDYRARDYNSPLHF
V: TRBV4-1; size: .; J: TRBJ1-1; D: .; DNA: TGCGCCAGCAGCCAAAAATTGGGGGCGGGCACTGAAGCTTTCTTT; CDR3: CASSQKLGAGTEAFF
V: TRBV6-1; size: few; J: TRBJ2-7; D: .; DNA: TGTGCCAGCAGTGAAGTCGGGTACCTCGAGCAGTACTTC; CDR3: CASSEVGYLEQYF
V: TRBV7-2; size: .; J: TRBJ2-7; D: .; DNA: TGTGCCAGCAGCTTTTATACAGGGAGCTCCTACGAGCAGTACTTC; CDR3: CASSFYTGSSYEQYF
V: TRBV4-3; size: .; J: TRBJ2-6; D: .; DNA: TGCGCCAGCAGCCCTTCAGGGGACCCTGGGGCCAACGTCCTGACTTTC; CDR3: CASSPSGDPGANVLTF
V: TRBV6-4; size: .; J: TRBJ1-1; D: .; DNA: TGTGCCAGCAGTGACTCGGACAGCACTGAAGCTTTCTTT; CDR3: CASSDSDSTEAFF
V: TRBV30; size: .; J: TRBJ1-1; D: .; DNA: TGTGCCTGGGGCGAAACAGCCATGAACACTGAAGCTTTCTTT; CDR3: CAWGETAMNTEAFF
V: TRBV7-2; size: .; J: TRBJ2-7; D: .; DNA: TGTGCCAGCAGAATACAGGCCTACGAGCAGTACTTC; CDR3: CASRIQAYEQYF
V: TRBV25-1; size: .; J: TRBJ1-2; D: .; DNA: TGTGCCAGCAGTGAATTGGGTAGGGGGAACTATGGCTACACCTTC; CDR3: CASSELGRGNYGYTF
V: TRBV7-9; size: few; J: TRBJ2-2; D: .; DNA: TGTGCCAGCAGCTCCCCGGACAGCTCTACCGGGGAGCTGTTTTTT; CDR3: CASSSPDSSTGELFF
V: TRBV21-1; size: .; J: TRBJ2-5; D: .; DNA: TGTGCCAGCAGCAAACGTCGTCGTATCCGGTTCGAGACCCAGTACTTC; CDR3: CASSKRRRIRFETQYF
V: TRBV7-8; size: .; J: TRBJ2-1; D: TRBD2; DNA: TGTGCCAGCCGAGAGGGGATAGCGAGACTAGCCCAAAACCTCAATGAGCAGTTCTTC; CDR3: CASREGIARLAQNLNEQFF
V: TRBV7-2; size: .; J: TRBJ2-2; D: TRBD2; DNA: TGTGCCAGCAGCTTTACTAGCGGGAAGACGAACACCGGGGAGCTGTTTTTT; CDR3: CASSFTSGKTNTGELFF
V: TRBV7-2; size: .; J: TRBJ1-3; D: .; DNA: TGTGCCAGCAGCTCCGGACAGCCGATGTCTGGAAACACCATATATTTT; CDR3: CASSSGQPMSGNTIYF
V: TRBV4-3; size: few; J: TRBJ2-3; D: .; DNA: TGCGCCAGCAGCCAAGCACAGGGCACAGGCACAGATACGCAGTATTTT; CDR3: CASSQAQGTGTDTQYF
V: TRBV15; size: .; J: TRBJ1-3; D: .; DNA: TGTGCCACCAGCAGAGCTGCCAGCTCTGGAAACACCATATATTTT; CDR3: CATSRAASSGNTIYF
V: TRBV4-3; size: .; J: TRBJ2-1; D: TRBD1; DNA: TGCGCCAGCAGCCAAACCCACAGGGGGCTTTACAATGAGCAGTTCTTC; CDR3: CASSQTHRGLYNEQFF
V: TRBV4-1; size: .; J: TRBJ2-7; D: TRBD2; DNA: TGCGCCAGCAGCCGGAAGGGACTAGCGGGAATGAACGAGCAGTACTTC; CDR3: CASSRKGLAGMNEQYF
V: TRBV6-4; size: .; J: TRBJ2-3; D: TRBD2; DNA: TGTGCCAGCAGTGAGCGGGGGGGCCCAGATACGCAGTATTTT; CDR3: CASSERGGPDTQYF
V: TRBV7-8; size: .; J: TRBJ2-7; D: TRBD1; DNA: TGTGCCAGCAGCTCCCCGGGAGGACAGGGGTTTTACGAGCAGTACTTC; CDR3: CASSSPGGQGFYEQYF
V: TRBV19; size: few; J: TRBJ2-7; D: .; DNA: TGTGCCAGTAGTATCTCGCTTCCCAGCGAGCAGTACTTC; CDR3: CASSISLPSEQYF
V: TRBV7-6; size: .; J: TRBJ2-5; D: .; DNA: TGTGCCAGCAGCTTAGACACCCAAGAGACCCAGTACTTC; CDR3: CASSLDTQETQYF
V: TRBV28; size: .; J: TRBJ2-7; D: TRBD1; DNA: TGTGCCAGCAGAGAGACGGGACAGACTTCCTACGAGCAGTACTTC; CDR3: CASRETGQTSYEQYF
V: TRBV10-3; size: .; J: TRBJ1-1; D: .; DNA: TGTGCCATCAGTGCAGGGGTGGGTACTGAAGCTTTCTTT; CDR3: CAISAGVGTEAFF
V: TRBV7-2; size: .; J: TRBJ2-3; D: .; DNA: TGTGCCAGCAGCCCCCCGATGGGGGCAACGCAGTATTTT; CDR3: CASSPPMGATQYF